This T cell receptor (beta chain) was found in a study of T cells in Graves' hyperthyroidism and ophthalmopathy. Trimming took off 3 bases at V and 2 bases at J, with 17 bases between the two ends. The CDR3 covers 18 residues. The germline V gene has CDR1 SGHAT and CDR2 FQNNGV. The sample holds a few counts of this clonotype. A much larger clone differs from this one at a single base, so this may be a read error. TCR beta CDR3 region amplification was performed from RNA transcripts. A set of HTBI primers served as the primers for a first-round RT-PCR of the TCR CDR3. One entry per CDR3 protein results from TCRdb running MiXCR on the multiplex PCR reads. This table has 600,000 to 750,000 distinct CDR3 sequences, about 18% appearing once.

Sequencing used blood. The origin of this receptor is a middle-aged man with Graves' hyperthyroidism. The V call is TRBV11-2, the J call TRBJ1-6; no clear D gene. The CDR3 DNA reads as TGTGCCAGCAGCTTGTACGGTGGCGGGGTTACCTATAATTCACCCCTCCACTTT. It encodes CASSLYGGGVTYNSPLHF.